This record looks at one T cell receptor (beta chain) sequence and its context. The antigen remains undetermined. A read error may account for a junction end that differs from germline. Unique molecular identifiers were built into the TCR beta cDNA libraries. T cells numbering about 0.85 to 10 million yielded cDNA molecules that totaled approximately 500,000. From the PCR reads, TCRdb called clonotypes with MiXCR, one entry per CDR3 protein. The sample yields some 700,000 distinct CDR3 sequences, roughly three fifths seen once. Germline V CDR1 and CDR2: MNHEY, SVGAGI. This CDR3 has 15 amino acids. This sample was taken from a study of post-analysis software for immune sequencing data. Points from the study as a whole: There was significantly lower normalized Chao1 diversity in multiple sclerosis patients than in controls. Controls showed lower frequencies than patients for five TRBV segments, and TRBV5-6, TRBV5-1 and TRBV20-1 were among these.

V usage is TRBV6-5 and J usage is TRBJ1-2; D perhaps matches TRBD1 (6 bases). This clonotype originated in a girl aged 2-10 years with multiple sclerosis. Sequences were obtained from blood. CDR3 nucleotide sequence: TGTACCAGCAGTTACGCAGGGGCGGGTAACTATGGCTACACCTTC. Its protein is CTSSYAGAGNYGYTF.